The following is a T cell receptor (beta chain) sequence with its context. What it binds is not known. This specimen belongs to a study of T cells in Graves' hyperthyroidism and ophthalmopathy. The study's findings and limits: Stable hyperthyroidism and ophthalmopathy were separated using 13 V-J signatures.

Germline assignment: CDR1 KGHDR and CDR2 SFDVKD. CDR3 length: 14 residues. Trimming removed 0 bases from V and 2 bases from J, with 4 bases in between. RNA transcripts yielded amplified TCR beta CDR3 regions. The TCR CDR3 first-round RT-PCR relied on the HTBI primer set. One entry per CDR3 protein results from TCRdb running MiXCR on the multiplex PCR reads. The repertoire holds hundreds of thousands of distinct CDR3 sequences, with more than 45% as singletons. Patients aged 18 to 65 with hyperthyroidism were newly diagnosed, with duration under 2 months. The chain employs TRBV24-1 and TRBJ1-5, with D unresolved. The origin of this receptor is a woman aged 18-35 years with Graves' hyperthyroidism. Sequencing used peripheral blood or thyroid tissue (not recorded which). The CDR3 spells CATSDLQGNQPQHF. CDR3 nucleotide sequence: TGTGCCACCAGTGATTTGCAGGGCAATCAGCCCCAGCATTTT.